This TCR beta chain was recorded in a study of identifying expanded T cells in peripheral blood. Study outcomes and limitations: Across healthy donors, higher total template counts meant significantly greater two-week count variance. Over two and four weeks, about 15 and 19 clones changed, versus around 1.2 between replicates.

The CDR3 is made up of 11 amino acids. Trimming removed 4 bases from V and 10 bases from J, with 8 bases in between. Germline CDR1 MNHEY, CDR2 SMNVEV (reference sequence). During the collection period, no donor immune events like infections were recorded. Only in-frame clones appear in the TCRdb table, and some are missing; sequencing was by immunoSEQ multiplex PCR. The sample consists of under 85,000 clones, 65% to 85% of them appearing once. With regard to this clone: Its antigen is currently unknown.

The source of this sequence is a person aged 18-70 years in good health. The sequenced material came from blood. The rearrangement joins TRBV27 to TRBJ2-1; D possibly uses TRBD1 or TRBD2 (5 bases each). The chain's CDR3 is CASSWGYEQFF. In DNA form, the CDR3 reads TGTGCCAGCAGTTGGGGGTACGAGCAGTTCTTC.